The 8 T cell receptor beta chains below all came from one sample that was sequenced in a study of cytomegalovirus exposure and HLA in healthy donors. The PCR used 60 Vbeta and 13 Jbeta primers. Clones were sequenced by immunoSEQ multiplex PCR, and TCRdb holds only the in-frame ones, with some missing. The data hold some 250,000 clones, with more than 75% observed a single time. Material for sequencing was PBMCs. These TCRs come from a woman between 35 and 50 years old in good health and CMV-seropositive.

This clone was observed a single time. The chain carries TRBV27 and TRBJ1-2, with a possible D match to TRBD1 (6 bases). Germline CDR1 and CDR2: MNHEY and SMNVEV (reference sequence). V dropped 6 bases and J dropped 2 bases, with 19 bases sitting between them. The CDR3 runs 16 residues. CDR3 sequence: CASRPTGSGDNYGYTF. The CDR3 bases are TGTGCCAGCAGACCGACAGGCAGTGGGGACAACTATGGCTACACCTTC.

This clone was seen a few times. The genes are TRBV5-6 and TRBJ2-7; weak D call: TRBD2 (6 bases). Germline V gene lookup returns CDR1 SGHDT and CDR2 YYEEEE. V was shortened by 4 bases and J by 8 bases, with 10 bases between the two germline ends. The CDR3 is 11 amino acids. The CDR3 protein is CASSTGLQQYF. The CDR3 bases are TGTGCCAGCAGCACGGGACTCCAGCAGTACTTC.

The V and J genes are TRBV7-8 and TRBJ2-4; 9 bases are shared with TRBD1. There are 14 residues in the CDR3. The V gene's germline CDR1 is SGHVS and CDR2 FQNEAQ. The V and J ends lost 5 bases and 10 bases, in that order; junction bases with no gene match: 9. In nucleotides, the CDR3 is TGTGCCAGCAGCGCTACCTCGGGACAGGGAATTCAGTACTTC. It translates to CASSATSGQGIQYF.

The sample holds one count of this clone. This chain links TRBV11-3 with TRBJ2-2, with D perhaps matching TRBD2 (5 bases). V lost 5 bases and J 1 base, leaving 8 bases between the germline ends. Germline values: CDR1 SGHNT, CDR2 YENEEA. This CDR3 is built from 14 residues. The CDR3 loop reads CASSPGWNTGELFF. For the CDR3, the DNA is TGTGCCAGCAGCCCGGGGTGGAACACCGGGGAGCTGTTTTTT.

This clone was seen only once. The CDR3 here is CASSQDAPSLFSTDTQYF. CDR3 sequence (DNA): TGCGCCAGCAGCCAAGATGCGCCGAGCCTATTTAGCACAGATACGCAGTATTTT. The V and J genes are TRBV4-1 and TRBJ2-3, with D unresolved. Per germline, CDR1 MGHRA and CDR2 YSYEKL. CDR3 length equals 18 residues. The V end lost 0 bases, the J end lost 0 bases, and 16 bases lay between the germline ends.

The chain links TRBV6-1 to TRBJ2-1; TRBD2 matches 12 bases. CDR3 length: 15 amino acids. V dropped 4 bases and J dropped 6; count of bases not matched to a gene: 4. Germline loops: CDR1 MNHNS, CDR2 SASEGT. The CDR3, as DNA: TGTGCCAGCAGTGTGGGACTAGCGGGTGCCAATGAGCAGTTCTTC. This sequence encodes CASSVGLAGANEQFF.

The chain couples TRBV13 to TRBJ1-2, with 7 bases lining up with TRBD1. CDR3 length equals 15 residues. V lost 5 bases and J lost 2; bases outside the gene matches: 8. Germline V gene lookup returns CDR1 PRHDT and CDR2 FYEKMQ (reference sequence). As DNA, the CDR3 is TGTGCCAGCAGCCAGCCGACAGGGAGGAACTATGGCTACACCTTC. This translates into CASSQPTGRNYGYTF.

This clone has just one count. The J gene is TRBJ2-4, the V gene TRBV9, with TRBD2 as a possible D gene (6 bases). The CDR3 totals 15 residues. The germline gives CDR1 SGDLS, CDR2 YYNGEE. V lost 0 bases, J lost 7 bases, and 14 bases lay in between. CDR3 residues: CASSVGRGERNIQYF. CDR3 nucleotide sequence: TGTGCCAGCAGCGTAGGGAGGGGAGAGAGGAACATTCAGTACTTC. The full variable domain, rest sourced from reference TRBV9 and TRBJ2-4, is DSGVTQTPKHLITATGQRVTLRCSPRSGDLSVYWYQQSLDQGLQFLIQYYNGEERAKGNILERFSAQQFPDLHSELNLSSLELGDSALYFCASSVGRGERNIQYFGAGTRLSVL.